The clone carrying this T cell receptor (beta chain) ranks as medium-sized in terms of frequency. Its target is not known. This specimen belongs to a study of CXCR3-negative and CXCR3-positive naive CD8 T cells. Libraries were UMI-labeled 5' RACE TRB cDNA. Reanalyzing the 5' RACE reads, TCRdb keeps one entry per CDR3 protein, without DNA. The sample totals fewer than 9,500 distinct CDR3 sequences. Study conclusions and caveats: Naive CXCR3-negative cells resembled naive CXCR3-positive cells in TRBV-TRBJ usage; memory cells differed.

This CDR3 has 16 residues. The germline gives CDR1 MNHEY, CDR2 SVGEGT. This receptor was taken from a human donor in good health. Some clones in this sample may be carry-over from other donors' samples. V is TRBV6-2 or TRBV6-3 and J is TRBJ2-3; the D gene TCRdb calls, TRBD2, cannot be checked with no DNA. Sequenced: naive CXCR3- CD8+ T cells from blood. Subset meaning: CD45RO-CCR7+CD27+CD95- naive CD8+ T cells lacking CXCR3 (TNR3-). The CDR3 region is CASSEGPWGGTDTQYF.